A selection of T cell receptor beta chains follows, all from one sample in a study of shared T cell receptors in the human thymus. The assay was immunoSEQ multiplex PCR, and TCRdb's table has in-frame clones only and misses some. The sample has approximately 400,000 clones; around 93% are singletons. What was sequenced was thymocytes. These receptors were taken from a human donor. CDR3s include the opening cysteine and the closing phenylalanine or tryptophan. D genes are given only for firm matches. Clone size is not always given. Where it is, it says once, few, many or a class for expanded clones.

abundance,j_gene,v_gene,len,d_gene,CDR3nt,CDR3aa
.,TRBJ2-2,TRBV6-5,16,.,TGTGCCAGCAGTTGCCAGGGGTGGGGTAGGACCGGGGAGCTGTTTTTT,CASSCQGWGRTGELFF
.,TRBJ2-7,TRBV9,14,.,TGTGCCAGCAGCGTAGCGATGGATCCCTACGAGCAGTACTTC,CASSVAMDPYEQYF
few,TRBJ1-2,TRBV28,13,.,TGTGCCAGCACCCGATTGGGGGGAGGAGGCTACACCTTC,CASTRLGGGGYTF
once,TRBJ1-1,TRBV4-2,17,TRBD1,TGTGCCAGCAGCCATGCCCTCAGACAGGGAGGGAACACTGAAGCTTTCTTT,CASSHALRQGGNTEAFF
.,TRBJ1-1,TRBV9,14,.,TGTGCCAGCAGCGTAGTGGCAGGGTACACTGAAGCTTTCTTT,CASSVVAGYTEAFF
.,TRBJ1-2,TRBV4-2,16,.,TGTGCCAGCAGCCAAGGTCGAGGCCACCGTGGTACTGGCTACACCTTC,CASSQGRGHRGTGYTF
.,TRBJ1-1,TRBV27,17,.,TGTGCCAGCAGCCACGGACGGGGGTCCAATGGGGACACTGAAGCTTTCTTT,CASSHGRGSNGDTEAFF
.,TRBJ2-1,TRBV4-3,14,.,TGCGCCAGCAGCCACGCCAGAGGGGGCAATGAGCAGTTCTTC,CASSHARGGNEQFF
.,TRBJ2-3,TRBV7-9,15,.,TGTGCCAGCAGCTTAGCGGGGGCTAGCACAGATACGCAGTATTTT,CASSLAGASTDTQYF
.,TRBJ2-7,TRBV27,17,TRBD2,TGTGCCAGCAGTTTAAGGCTAGCGGGAGGCCTATTCTACGAGCAGTACTTC,CASSLRLAGGLFYEQYF
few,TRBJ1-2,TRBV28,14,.,TGTGCCAGCAGTTTATGCTGGGGGGCTCTTGGCTACACCTTC,CASSLCWGALGYTF
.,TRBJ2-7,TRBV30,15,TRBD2,TGTGCCTGGAGCGCTAGCGGGCTGAACCCCTACGAGCAGTACTTC,CAWSASGLNPYEQYF
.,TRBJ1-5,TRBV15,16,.,TGTGCCACCAGCTCCGCCCGAATCGGACGACCTCAGCCCCAGCATTTT,CATSSARIGRPQPQHF
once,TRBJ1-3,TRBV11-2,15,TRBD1,TGTGCCAGCAGCTTGAACAGGGGTTTTGGAAACACCATATATTTT,CASSLNRGFGNTIYF
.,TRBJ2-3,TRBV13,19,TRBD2,TGTGCCAGCAGCCCCCTAGGGAGGGCGGGAGGGCATAGCACAGATACGCAGTATTTT,CASSPLGRAGGHSTDTQYF
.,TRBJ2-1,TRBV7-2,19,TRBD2,TGTGCCAGCAGCTCTCCGGGACTAGCGGGAGAGCCCCTGCTCCATGAGCAGTTCTTC,CASSSPGLAGEPLLHEQFF
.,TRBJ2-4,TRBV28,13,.,TGTGCCTGGGGTAGCGAGGGCAAAAACATTCAGTACTTC,CAWGSEGKNIQYF
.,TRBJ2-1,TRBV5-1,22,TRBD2,TGCGCCAGCAGCTTGGGCTTCGGGACTAGCGGGAGGGCCCATTCCTCCTACAATGAGCAGTTCTTC,CASSLGFGTSGRAHSSYNEQFF
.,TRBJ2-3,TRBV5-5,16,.,TGTGCCAGCAGCTTGGGGTTTTTGGCTTACACAGATACGCAGTATTTT,CASSLGFLAYTDTQYF
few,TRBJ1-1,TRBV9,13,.,TGTGCCAGCAGCCCCAGGGTGAACACTGAAGCTTTCTTT,CASSPRVNTEAFF
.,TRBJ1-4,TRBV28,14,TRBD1,TGTGCCAGTTGGACAGGGGGTATGAATGAAAAACTGTTTTTT,CASWTGGMNEKLFF
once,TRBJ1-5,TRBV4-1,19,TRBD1,TGCGCCAGCAGCCAAGATCGGTCGGGAGACAGGGGGTCTTATCAGCCCCAGCATTTT,CASSQDRSGDRGSYQPQHF
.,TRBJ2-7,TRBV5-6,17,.,TGTGCCAGCAGCTTGGCCCGCCCCGACAGACACTCCTACGAGCAGTACTTC,CASSLARPDRHSYEQYF
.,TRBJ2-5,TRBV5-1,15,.,TGCGCCAGCAGCTTGAACATCCCGGAACAAGAGACCCAGTACTTC,CASSLNIPEQETQYF
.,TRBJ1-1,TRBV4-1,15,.,TGCGCCAGCAGCCAAAGTAGCTGGGGGCGGACTGAAGCTTTCTTT,CASSQSSWGRTEAFF
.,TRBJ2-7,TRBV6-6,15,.,TGTGCCAGCAGTTACCCCCTAGCGAACCAATACGAGCAGTACTTC,CASSYPLANQYEQYF
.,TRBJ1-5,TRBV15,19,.,TGTGCCACCAGCAGAGATCTTTTCGCCAACGGGTCCTTAGAGGTAGCCCAGCATTTT,CATSRDLFANGSLEVAQHF
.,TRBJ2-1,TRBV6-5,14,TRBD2,TGTGCCAGCAGTATACTAGCGGGGACTAATGAGCAGTTCTTC,CASSILAGTNEQFF
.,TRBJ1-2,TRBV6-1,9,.,TGTGCCAGCGGTGGGACTTACACCTTC,CASGGTYTF
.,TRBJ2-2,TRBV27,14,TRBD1,TGTGCCAGCAGCCGGACAGGGGTTAACGGGGAGCTGTTTTTT,CASSRTGVNGELFF
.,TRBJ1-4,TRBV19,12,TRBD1,TGTGCCAGTAGGCCAGGGGGTGGAAAACTGTTTTTT,CASRPGGGKLFF
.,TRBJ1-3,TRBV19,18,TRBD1,TGTGCCAGTAGTATCCAGGGACAGGGCCTCGGCTCTGGAAACACCATATATTTT,CASSIQGQGLGSGNTIYF
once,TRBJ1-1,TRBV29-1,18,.,TGCAGCGTTGAAGTGGGGTTACCAGGTCTTCCGCAGAACACTGAAGCTTTCTTT,CSVEVGLPGLPQNTEAFF
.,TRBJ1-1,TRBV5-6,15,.,TGTGCCAGCAGCCCGGCGGGTCCCTTCGGGACTGAAGCTTTCTTT,CASSPAGPFGTEAFF
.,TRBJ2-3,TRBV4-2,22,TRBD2,TGTGCCAGCAGCCATACGATTGGGACTAGCGGGAGTATGATTGTAGGGACAGATACGCAGTATTTT,CASSHTIGTSGSMIVGTDTQYF
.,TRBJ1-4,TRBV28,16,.,TGTGCCAGCAGTTTATGCCGGACGGGCGAGGGTGAAAAACTGTTTTTT,CASSLCRTGEGEKLFF
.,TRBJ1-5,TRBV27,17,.,TGTGCCAGTTCTCCCCGGGCAGGCTCTTATAGCAATCAGCCCCAGCATTTT,CASSPRAGSYSNQPQHF
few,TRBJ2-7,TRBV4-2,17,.,TGTGCCAGCAGCCAAGAATACTGGGCGGGAAGCTCCTACGAGCAGTACTTC,CASSQEYWAGSSYEQYF
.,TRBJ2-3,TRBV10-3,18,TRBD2,TGTGCCATCAGTGAGTCGAACCTAGCGGAGTATAGCACAGATACGCAGTATTTT,CAISESNLAEYSTDTQYF
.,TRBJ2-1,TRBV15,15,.,TGTGCCACCAGCTCGGTCCGGGTTCCCTACAATGAGCAGTTCTTC,CATSSVRVPYNEQFF
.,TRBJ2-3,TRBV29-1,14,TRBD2,TGCAGCGTTAGAGGGAGGGCGTTCGCAGATACGCAGTATTTT,CSVRGRAFADTQYF
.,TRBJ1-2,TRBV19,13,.,TGTGCCAGTAGTATAACAGGCAACTATGGCTACACCTTC,CASSITGNYGYTF
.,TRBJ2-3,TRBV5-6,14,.,TGTGCCAGCAGCTTACCGACCGCGACAGATACGCAGTATTTT,CASSLPTATDTQYF
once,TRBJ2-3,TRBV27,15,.,TGTGCCAGCAGTTTAGGAGTCGTTAGCACAGATACGCAGTATTTT,CASSLGVVSTDTQYF
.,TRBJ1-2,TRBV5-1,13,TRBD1,TGCGCCAGCAGCTTGGCCAGGGGGAATGGCTACACCTTC,CASSLARGNGYTF
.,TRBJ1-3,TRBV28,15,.,TGTGCCAGCAGTCCGACTAGGGTCAAATTAAACACCATATATTTT,CASSPTRVKLNTIYF
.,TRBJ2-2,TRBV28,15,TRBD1,TGTGCCAGCAACGGGGGACAGGTGGCACCCGGGGAGCTGTTTTTT,CASNGGQVAPGELFF